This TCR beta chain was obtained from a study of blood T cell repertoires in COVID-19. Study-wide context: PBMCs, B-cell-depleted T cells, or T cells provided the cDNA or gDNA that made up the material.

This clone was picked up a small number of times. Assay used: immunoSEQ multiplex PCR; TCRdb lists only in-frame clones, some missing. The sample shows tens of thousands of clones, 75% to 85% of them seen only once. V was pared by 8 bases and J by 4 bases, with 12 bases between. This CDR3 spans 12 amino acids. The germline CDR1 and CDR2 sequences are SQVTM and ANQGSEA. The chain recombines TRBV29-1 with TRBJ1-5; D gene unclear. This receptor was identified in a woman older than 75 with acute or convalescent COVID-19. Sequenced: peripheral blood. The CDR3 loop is CSTSNRNQPQHF. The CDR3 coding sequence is TGCAGCACGAGTAACCGTAATCAGCCCCAGCATTTT.